This T cell receptor beta chain was recovered during a study of Ad26.COV2.S vaccination and SARS-CoV-2 variants. This table comes from immunoSEQ multiplex PCR, and its TCRdb copy is limited to in-frame clones, with some not included. The sample lists more than 150,000 clones, around 90% occurring once. As regards this clone: Its specificity is not known.

Points from the study as a whole: Comparable non-spike TCR breadth was observed in vaccine and placebo recipients. People given the vaccine had a wider spike-specific TCR breadth than placebo recipients did. Total responses of T cells may have been underestimated by the analyses of TCR breadth and depth. After vaccination, reports described spike-specific CD8+ and CD4+ T cell responses as showing substantial breadth.

This CDR3 has 16 amino acids. CDR1 and CDR2 (germline): LNHNV, YYDKDF (reference sequence). Trimming took 0 bases from V and 6 from J, leaving 15 bases between them. Material: peripheral blood, obtained after recovery from COVID-19. The J gene is TRBJ1-5, the V gene TRBV15, with a weak D call TRBD1 (5 bases). The receptor comes from a human donor who had recovered from COVID-19. This chain's CDR3 is CATSRDQMGGGQPQHF. Written as DNA, the CDR3 is TGTGCCACCAGCAGAGATCAAATGGGGGGGGGTCAGCCCCAGCATTTT.